The 32 T cell receptor beta chains reported below all come from one sample, sequenced in a study of regulatory T cells in long-lasting Graves disease (dated by TCRdb to about 2021). The receptor library was made with multiplex PCR. Instrument used: Illumina HiSeq 4000. TCR beta libraries were built with iRepertoire HTBI primers and Arm-PCR amplification of CDR3 regions. TCRdb reworked the public reads: Q25 trimming with fastp, MiXCR clone assembly, productive beta chains retained. Rows are combined by CDR3 protein, so each entry shows the most common genes and DNA. Counted in this sample were just over 600,000 distinct CDR3 sequences; roughly 15% of them appeared once. In total, the top ten clones hold more than 15% of the sample. The sample's time point, from its label and the paper: newly diagnosed GD, antithyroid drugs for less than 3 months. For both TCR sequencing and RNA sequencing, RNA was extracted from PBMCs using TRIzol.

This sample was shared with a second study, whose subject was T cells in Graves' hyperthyroidism and ophthalmopathy.

This sample comprised peripheral blood mononuclear cells (PBMCs), obtained at new diagnosis, from a patient treated with antithyroid drugs. These TCRs come from a woman aged 30 to 39 with Graves disease. Donor details come from another sample of the same person, matched by shared clones.

This clonotype showed up many times. Here the CDR3 DNA reads TGCAGTTTCCAGGGGGTCCGGGGGGAGACCCAGTACTTC. As protein: CSFQGVRGETQYF. This rearrangement joins TRBV20-1 to TRBJ2-5, with a weak D call TRBD1 (7 bases). V gave up 8 bases and J gave up 5 bases, with 18 bases separating them. Germline V CDR1 and CDR2: DFQATT, SNEGSKA (reference sequence). This CDR3 is 13 amino acids long.

This clonotype was detected many times. The chain links TRBV20-1 to TRBJ2-1; no definite D call. CDR3 size: 14 residues. Trimming shortened V by 4 bases and J by 4 bases, and 14 bases separated the two germline ends. Germline CDR1 is DFQATT and CDR2 is SNEGSKA (reference sequence). CDR3 coding DNA: TGCAGTGCTACCGTCATGGGCCCGTACAATGAGCAGTTCTTC. Translated, it gives CSATVMGPYNEQFF.

This clonotype has only a few counts. The genes are TRBV30 and TRBJ1-5; no clear D gene. CDR1 and CDR2 (germline): GTSNPN, SVGIG (reference sequence). The CDR3 is 14 amino acids. Trimming removed 0 bases at V and 0 bases at J, with 6 bases between. CDR3 sequence: CAWSVKDSNQPQHF. In DNA form, the CDR3 reads TGTGCCTGGAGTGTTAAGGATAGCAATCAGCCCCAGCATTTT. Drawing the rest from reference TRBV30 and TRBJ1-5, the complete variable domain is SQTIHQWPATLVQPVGSPLSLECTVEGTSNPNLYWYRQAAGRGLQLLFYSVGIGQISSEVPQNLSASRPQDRQFILSSKKLLLSDSGFYLCAWSVKDSNQPQHFGDGTRLSIL.

This chain's CDR3 is CASSLAVNTGELFF. The DNA of the CDR3 is TGTGCCAGCAGCTTAGCAGTGAACACCGGGGAGCTGTTTTTT. The V call is TRBV11-1, the J call TRBJ2-2; no clear D gene. V was clipped by 0 bases and J by 1 base, with 3 bases between them. From germline, CDR1 is SGHAT and CDR2 FQDESV (reference sequence). The CDR3 sequence is 14 residues long.

This clonotype has ten or more counts. This chain connects TRBV7-9 to TRBJ2-3; 7 positions agree with TRBD1. With V trimmed by 3 bases and J by 2 bases, 5 bases remained unmatched. This CDR3 is 15 amino acids long. Per germline, CDR1 SEHNR and CDR2 FQNEAQ (reference sequence). CDR3 protein: CASSFGTDDTDTQYF. CDR3 in DNA: TGTGCCAGCAGCTTTGGGACAGACGACACAGATACGCAGTATTTT. Full variable domain (missing parts from reference TRBV7-9 and TRBJ2-3): DTGVSQNPRHKITKRGQNVTFRCDPISEHNRLYWYRQTLGQGPEFLTYFQNEAQLEKSRLLSDRFSAERPKGSFSTLEIQRTEQGDSAMYLCASSFGTDDTDTQYFGPGTRLTVL.

The rearrangement uses TRBV7-9 and TRBJ1-1, with D perhaps TRBD1 (6 bases). The CDR3 length is 15 residues. V was pared by 5 bases and J by 1 base, with 14 bases between. Germline V gene lookup returns CDR1 SEHNR and CDR2 FQNEAQ (reference sequence). The CDR3 DNA reads TGTGCCAGCAGCCCGAATTGGGGGGCGAACACTGAAGCTTTCTTT. It codes for CASSPNWGANTEAFF.

The V gene is TRBV20-1, the J gene TRBJ2-3; D gene uncertain. The length of the CDR3 is 12 residues. Deletions cut 0 bases from V and 5 bases from J, with 6 bases between. Germline V lookup: CDR1 DFQATT, CDR2 SNEGSKA (reference sequence). CDR3 region: CSARDRQDTQYF. In nucleotides, the CDR3 is TGCAGTGCTAGAGATCGCCAAGATACGCAGTATTTT.

This clonotype occurred many times. This chain links TRBV28 with TRBJ2-7; the D is unclear. The V gene lost 6 bases and the J gene lost 2 bases, with 14 bases spanning the gap. Germline loops: CDR1 MDHEN, CDR2 SYDVKM. The CDR3 has 14 residues. CDR3 sequence (DNA): TGTGCCAGCAGCCCGGCAAGCCCCCCCTACGAGCAGTACTTC. Translation gives CASSPASPPYEQYF.

The sample holds a few counts of this clonotype. The gene calls are TRBV28 and TRBJ1-6; no clear D gene. Germline V lookup: CDR1 MDHEN, CDR2 SYDVKM. There are 16 residues in the CDR3. Deletions cut 7 bases from V and 0 bases from J, with 13 bases between. In DNA, the CDR3 is TGTGCCAGCATATCGGGATTAGGCTCCTATAATTCACCCCTCCACTTT. Its protein is CASISGLGSYNSPLHF. Full variable domain (outside the CDR3, taken from reference TRBV28 and TRBJ1-6): DVKVTQSSRYLVKRTGEKVFLECVQDMDHENMFWYRQDPGLGLRLIYFSYDVKMKEKGDIPEGYSVSREKKERFSLILESASTNQTSMYLCASISGLGSYNSPLHFGNGTRLTVT.

The V and J genes are TRBV6-4 and TRBJ1-5; no clear D. The CDR3 spans 14 residues. With 5 bases removed from V and 4 bases from J, the gap between germline ends came to 12 bases. The germline CDR1 and CDR2 sequences are MRHNA and SNTAGT. CDR3 DNA sequence: TGTGCCAGCAGTCGGGAGCCAGGAAATCAGCCCCAGCATTTT. Translation: CASSREPGNQPQHF.

A word on this clonotype: Being one base from a much bigger clone, this may be a read error. The rearrangement joins TRBV11-1 to TRBJ1-1; D remains ambiguous. The germline V gene has CDR1 SGHAT and CDR2 FQDESV (reference sequence). There are 11 residues in the CDR3. CDR3 nucleotides: TGTGCCGGCAGCTTTTACACTGAAGCTTTCTTT. Encoded protein: CAGSFYTEAFF.

This clonotype has more than one count but fewer than ten. This chain links TRBV5-6 with TRBJ1-1, with unresolved D. CDR1 and CDR2 from the germline V gene are SGHDT and YYEEEE. V was trimmed by 2 bases and J by 8 bases, leaving 19 bases between them. This CDR3 is 15 amino acids long. CDR3 residues: CASSLLRSQRIEAFF. The CDR3 DNA is TGTGCCAGCAGCTTATTGCGGTCGCAACGTATCGAAGCTTTCTTT.

As concerns this clonotype: A much larger clone lies a single base off, so this may be a read error. Because it lacks the conserved phenylalanine or tryptophan at the end, this CDR3 is likely a read error. This chain joins TRBV12-3 or TRBV12-4 and TRBJ1-2; D gene unclear. There are 14 residues in the CDR3. V was clipped by 4 bases and J by 0 bases, with 9 bases between them. The CDR3 is CASSSSLANYGYTL. Here the CDR3 DNA reads TGTGCCAGCAGTTCCAGTTTAGCTAACTATGGCTACACCCTC.

This clonotype was seen a single time. A junction end diverges from the germline sequence, so it may reflect a read error. The rearrangement joins TRBV10-3 to TRBJ2-1, with 9 bases that match TRBD2. CDR3 length: 14 amino acids. In germline, CDR1 is ENHRY, CDR2 SYGVKD. The CDR3 region is CATQGAGGYTEQFF. Written as DNA, the CDR3 is TGTGCCACCCAAGGGGCGGGAGGGTACACTGAGCAGTTCTTC.

The chain carries TRBV5-1 and TRBJ1-5; D is undetermined. V was cut by 2 bases and J by 7 bases, with 19 bases left in between. Germline V gene data show CDR1 as SGHRS and CDR2 as YFSETQ. The CDR3 covers 16 residues. The CDR3 bases are TGCGCCAGCAGCTTACGCCCCTTGGGTACCAACCAGCCCCAGCATTTT. This gives the protein CASSLRPLGTNQPQHF.

The sample holds a few counts of this clonotype. The final CDR3 position lacks the conserved phenylalanine or tryptophan, pointing to a likely read error. This chain uses TRBV20-1 with TRBJ2-3; unclear D gene. Deletions cut 7 bases from V and 2 bases from J, with 10 bases between. This CDR3 contains 12 residues. Germline V gene sequence: CDR1 DFQATT, CDR2 SNEGSKA (reference sequence). For the CDR3, the DNA is TGCAGTGTGGGCGGCTACACAGATACGCAGTATTCT. Translation gives CSVGGYTDTQYS.

This clonotype was observed a handful of times. CDR3 in DNA: TGTGCCAGCAGTTATCTTCTCTCGGATGGCTACACCTTC. This encodes CASSYLLSDGYTF. J is TRBJ1-2 and V is TRBV6-4; D gene unclear. Germline CDR1 is MRHNA and CDR2 is SNTAGT. The CDR3 is made up of 13 amino acids. Trimming cost V 5 bases and J 6 bases, with 13 bases left between them.

In its sample, this clonotype was seen a few times. V and J are TRBV6-4 and TRBJ2-1; TRBD2 matches 9 bases. The CDR3 sequence is 14 residues long. After removal of 2 bases from V and 4 bases from J, the junction contained 0 bases not matched to a gene. Germline V gives CDR1 MRHNA, CDR2 SNTAGT. The CDR3 loop is CASSDAGGYNEQFF. The CDR3 DNA sequence: TGTGCCAGCAGTGACGCGGGAGGGTACAATGAGCAGTTCTTC.

This clonotype has a handful of counts. This rearrangement joins TRBV20-1 to TRBJ2-1, with TRBD2 matching over 12 bases. CDR3 length equals 14 residues. V lost 3 bases and J lost 7; bases outside the gene matches: 4. In germline, CDR1 is DFQATT, CDR2 SNEGSKA (reference sequence). The CDR3 loop reads CSASRTSGVNEQFF. CDR3 bases: TGCAGTGCTAGCAGGACTAGCGGGGTTAATGAGCAGTTCTTC.

This clonotype has at least ten counts. This chain joins TRBV28 and TRBJ1-5; weak D call: TRBD1 (6 bases). This CDR3 contains 15 residues. V shed 6 bases and J shed 3 bases, with 15 bases lying between them. Germline CDR1 reads MDHEN; CDR2 reads SYDVKM. The CDR3 DNA follows: TGTGCCAGCAGATCCGCCACAGGGATCAATCAGCCCCAGCATTTT. This translates into CASRSATGINQPQHF.

The V and J genes are TRBV20-1 and TRBJ2-1; TRBD2 agrees at 9 bases. This CDR3 spans 13 amino acids. Trimming cost V 0 bases and J 10 bases; bases outside gene matches: 4. Per the germline V gene, CDR1 is DFQATT and CDR2 is SNEGSKA (reference sequence). CDR3 sequence (DNA): TGCAGTGCTAGAGATGGGCTAGCGGGGGAGCAGTTCTTC. This codes for CSARDGLAGEQFF.

V is TRBV4-2 and J is TRBJ2-3, with D unclear. Germline CDR1 reads LGHNA; CDR2 reads YNFKEQ. The CDR3 spans 16 residues. With 0 bases removed from V and 5 bases from J, the gap between germline ends came to 15 bases. The DNA of the CDR3 is TGTGCCAGCAGCCAAGATGGGGTTTTAGTAAGAGATACGCAGTATTTT. Its protein is CASSQDGVLVRDTQYF.

This clonotype appeared many times. The rearrangement links TRBV20-1 to TRBJ2-3; TRBD2 matches 7 bases. Looked up from germline, CDR1 is DFQATT and CDR2 is SNEGSKA (reference sequence). With V trimmed by 1 base and J by 2 bases, 0 bases remained unmatched. This CDR3 region has 13 residues. This chain's CDR3 is CSARGLATDTQYF. The DNA for the CDR3 is TGCAGTGCTAGAGGACTAGCCACAGATACGCAGTATTTT.

V and J are TRBV29-1 and TRBJ1-1, with D possibly being TRBD1 (6 bases). The CDR3 consists of 13 residues. Germline values: CDR1 SQVTM, CDR2 ANQGSEA. Trimming took 7 bases from V and 1 from J, leaving 13 bases between them. The CDR3 loop is CSGGGAQNTEAFF. The CDR3 coding sequence is TGCAGCGGGGGGGGGGCCCAGAACACTGAAGCTTTCTTT.

The chain carries TRBV19 and TRBJ1-1, with D hard to call. V was trimmed by 0 bases and J by 0 bases, leaving 8 bases between them. Germline V gene data show CDR1 as LNHDA and CDR2 as SQIVND (reference sequence). The CDR3 contains 15 residues. CDR3 amino acids: CASSIDLHLNTEAFF. Here the CDR3 DNA reads TGTGCCAGTAGTATAGATCTACACCTGAACACTGAAGCTTTCTTT.

This clonotype was counted many times. The V gene is TRBV28, the J gene TRBJ2-7; a possible D gene is TRBD2 (6 bases). Trimming cost V 3 bases and J 7 bases, with 10 bases left between them. CDR3 size: 12 residues. Germline V gene data show CDR1 as MDHEN and CDR2 as SYDVKM. The CDR3 DNA is TGTGCCAGCAGTTTGAGGGCGGGGGAGCAGTACTTC. Translated: CASSLRAGEQYF.

The J gene is TRBJ1-1, the V gene TRBV18; the D is unclear. The CDR3 spans 13 residues. V lost 6 bases and J 1 base, leaving 9 bases between the germline ends. The germline CDR1 and CDR2 sequences are KGHSH and LQKENI. The CDR3 DNA follows: TGTGCCAGCTCGAATCCATCGAACACTGAAGCTTTCTTT. Encoded protein: CASSNPSNTEAFF.

The V and J genes are TRBV6-1 and TRBJ2-7; D unresolved. V was trimmed by 8 bases and J by 2 bases, leaving 16 bases between them. Germline V gene lookup returns CDR1 MNHNS and CDR2 SASEGT. CDR3 length: 14 amino acids. The CDR3 spells CASSPANGPYEQYF. The CDR3 DNA follows: TGTGCCAGCTCACCAGCCAACGGACCCTACGAGCAGTACTTC.

The chain couples TRBV20-1 to TRBJ1-5, with D possibly being TRBD1 (6 bases). CDR3 length equals 14 residues. Germline V CDR1 and CDR2: DFQATT, SNEGSKA (reference sequence). Trimming left V 1 base short and J 4 bases short, with 11 bases between. The CDR3 DNA sequence: TGCAGTGCTAGAGCGGGGGCGGTTAATCAGCCCCAGCATTTT. Residues: CSARAGAVNQPQHF.

The gene calls are TRBV5-1 and TRBJ2-1; 9 nucleotides agree with TRBD1. V gave up 3 bases and J gave up 5 bases; unmatched junction bases: 6. The CDR3 sequence is 15 residues long. The germline V gene encodes CDR1 SGHRS and CDR2 YFSETQ. CDR3: CASSWGQGIHNEQFF. In DNA form, the CDR3 reads TGCGCCAGCAGCTGGGGACAGGGAATCCACAATGAGCAGTTCTTC.

The chain couples TRBV20-1 to TRBJ1-2; D is perhaps TRBD1 (5 bases). The ends were cut back, 1 base at V and 3 bases at J, with 12 bases in the middle. This CDR3 has 14 residues. Germline assignment: CDR1 DFQATT and CDR2 SNEGSKA (reference sequence). CDR3 amino acids: CSARVFRVDYGYTF. The CDR3 nucleotides read TGCAGTGCTAGAGTGTTCAGGGTTGACTATGGCTACACCTTC.

This clonotype came up many times. The chain uses TRBV7-9 and TRBJ2-1; D is possibly TRBD2 (6 bases). Germline V gives CDR1 SEHNR, CDR2 FQNEAQ (reference sequence). The CDR3 sequence is 16 residues long. V was shortened by 5 bases and J by 5 bases, with 19 bases between the two germline ends. The CDR3 loop reads CASSEPRENSDNEQFF. In DNA, the CDR3 is TGTGCCAGCAGCGAGCCTCGGGAGAATTCAGACAATGAGCAGTTCTTC.